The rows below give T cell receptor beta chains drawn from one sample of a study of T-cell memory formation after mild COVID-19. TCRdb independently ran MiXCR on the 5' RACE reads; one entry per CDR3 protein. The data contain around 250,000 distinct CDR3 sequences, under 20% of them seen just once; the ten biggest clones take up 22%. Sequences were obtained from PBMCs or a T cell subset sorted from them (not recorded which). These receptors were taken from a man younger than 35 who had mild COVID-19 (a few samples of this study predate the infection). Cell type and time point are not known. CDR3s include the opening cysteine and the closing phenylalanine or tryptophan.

CASSQDLREMSSYEQYF	TRBV4-3	TRBJ2-7
CASSAFDSTDTQYF	TRBV9	TRBJ2-3
CASSSHHGGAYTQYF	TRBV7-9	TRBJ2-3
CATSRVGHGNEQFF	TRBV15	TRBJ2-1
CASSARGAGADTQYF	TRBV11-2	TRBJ2-3
CASSLEGGPNQPQHF	TRBV5-5	TRBJ1-5
CASTHGTSEDEQYF	TRBV9	TRBJ2-7
CSARDRRSTDTQYF	TRBV20-1	TRBJ2-3
CASSLVGLQSYNEQFF	TRBV7-6	TRBJ2-1
CAWSVGGDPLHF	TRBV30	TRBJ1-6
CASSNTGGPSMNTEAFF	TRBV7-3	TRBJ1-1
CASSLGQTEAFF	TRBV5-1	TRBJ1-1
CASSPIGDREETQYF	TRBV4-2	TRBJ2-5
CASRSMGSSYNSPLHF	TRBV4-3	TRBJ1-6
CASSPAGALHEQYF	TRBV11-1	TRBJ2-7
CASSLDQGGYGYTF	TRBV5-1	TRBJ1-2
CASNHQGPNQPQHF	TRBV12-3/TRBV12-4	TRBJ1-5
CASSLGGAANEQFF	TRBV27	TRBJ2-1
CASSTLVWGTDLQETQYF	TRBV21-1	TRBJ2-5
CASSVANRAPQETQYF	TRBV9	TRBJ2-5
CASSRSGGSPYEQYF	TRBV7-9	TRBJ2-7
CASSLAVLGGETQYF	TRBV12-3/TRBV12-4	TRBJ2-5
CASSFSLPVFF	TRBV7-9	TRBJ2-1
CASSSGLGAQITQYF	TRBV5-1	TRBJ2-3
CASSLVSGGAEETQYF	TRBV12-3/TRBV12-4	TRBJ2-5
CATSEEGDPALNQPQHF	TRBV15	TRBJ1-5
CASSRQGWTEAFF	TRBV12-3/TRBV12-4	TRBJ1-1
CASSVNGGNTQYF	TRBV7-2	TRBJ2-3
CASSLVAAGELFF	TRBV7-2	TRBJ2-2
CASRADAADGAQHF	TRBV10-1	TRBJ1-5
CASSPSYSNQPQHF	TRBV2	TRBJ1-5
CASSPAGGVGTGELFF	TRBV18	TRBJ2-2
CASSPRRGTEAFF	TRBV12-3/TRBV12-4	TRBJ1-1
CASSLVRARTQINTEAFF	TRBV11-2	TRBJ1-1
CASSFGLAGTDTQYF	TRBV7-2	TRBJ2-3
CASSLRAGRVSYNEQFF	TRBV6-5	TRBJ2-1
CASSPAGRMGEAFF	TRBV6-2/TRBV6-3	TRBJ1-1
CASSPGGAGNIQYF	TRBV11-2	TRBJ2-4
CAISDIPEPNTEAFF	TRBV10-3	TRBJ1-1
CASSPRTGRYGHTF	TRBV27	TRBJ1-2
CASIQGGYRYEQYF	TRBV2	TRBJ2-7
CASSLALGAQGEQFF	TRBV5-1	TRBJ2-1
CASTNRGSYNEQFF	TRBV3-1	TRBJ2-1
CASSEAWSEQSNYQETQYF	TRBV2	TRBJ2-5
CASRPSGGREQYF	TRBV27	TRBJ2-7
CAIRYNRGGTEAFF	TRBV10-3	TRBJ1-1
CASSLYPPNYGYTF	TRBV12-3/TRBV12-4	TRBJ1-2
CASSRGRETQYF	TRBV6-2/TRBV6-3	TRBJ2-5
CASSQDRVREQYF	TRBV3-1	TRBJ2-7
CASSPDSAPDTQYF	TRBV4-3	TRBJ2-3
CASSPLAGSGTEAFF	TRBV6-2/TRBV6-3	TRBJ1-1
CASSEGRSNTEAFF	TRBV18	TRBJ1-1
CASSSVWPEGAGGYTF	TRBV5-6	TRBJ1-2
CASSSNRAYGYTF	TRBV5-6	TRBJ1-2
CASSQDSGPGDYTDTQYF	TRBV3-1	TRBJ2-3
CASSRLGGENEKLFF	TRBV7-2	TRBJ1-4
CASSSARLLASNEQFF	TRBV7-8	TRBJ2-1
CASSKTEGQGCNQPQHF	TRBV21-1	TRBJ1-5
CASSTGVRRNTEAFF	TRBV18	TRBJ1-1
CSARGDIWQPQHF	TRBV20-1	TRBJ1-5